The clone carrying this TCR beta chain is a singleton in its sample. Repertoires were generated with immunoSEQ multiplex PCR, while TCRdb's copy carries only in-frame clones and drops some. This table holds some 360,000 clones, roughly 90% found once. These data are taken from a study of blood T cell repertoires in COVID-19. Germline loops: CDR1 SNHLY, CDR2 FYNNEI. The ends were cut back, 4 bases at V and 0 bases at J, with 10 bases in the middle. The CDR3 has 14 residues. The sequence came from a woman aged 30 to 39 who had been exposed to COVID-19. The V and J genes are TRBV2 and TRBJ2-7; TRBD1 is a possible D gene (6 bases). Sequencing input: PBMCs or T cells enriched from blood (not recorded which). This chain's CDR3 is CASSGQASSYEQYF. DNA for the CDR3: TGTGCCAGCAGTGGACAGGCAAGCTCCTACGAGCAGTACTTC.